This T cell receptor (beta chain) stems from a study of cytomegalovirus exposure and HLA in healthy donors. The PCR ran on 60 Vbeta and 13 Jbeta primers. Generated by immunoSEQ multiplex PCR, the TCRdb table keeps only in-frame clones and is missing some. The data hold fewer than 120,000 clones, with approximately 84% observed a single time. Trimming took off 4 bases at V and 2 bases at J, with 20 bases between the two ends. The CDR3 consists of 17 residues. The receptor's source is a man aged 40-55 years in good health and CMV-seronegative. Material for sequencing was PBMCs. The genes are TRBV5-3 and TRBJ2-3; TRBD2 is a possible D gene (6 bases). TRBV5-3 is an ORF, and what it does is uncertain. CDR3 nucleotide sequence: TGTGCCAGAAGCCTGGGGGAGGCGAGCGGAGTCACAGATACGCAGTATTTT. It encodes CARSLGEASGVTDTQYF.